The T cell receptor beta chain described here comes from a study of blood T cell repertoires in COVID-19 (TCRdb year 2020). Some background on the complete study: Collaborator samples came from the United States, Italy and Spain and covered acute and convalescent phases of COVID-19. The dataset comprised deeply sampled blood TCRbeta repertoires from subjects exposed to, actively infected with, or recovered from COVID-19. The samples were drawn from two sources: the first 160 participants of the ongoing ImmuneRACE study, and approximately 1,300 subjects contributed by 6 global collaborators. The repertoires were released in a freely available public database meant as a resource for research on the immune response to SARS-CoV-2. The material from the prospective study consisted of cDNA or gDNA derived from T cells, B-cell-depleted T cells, or PBMCs. HLA class I and class II types, where available, came from metadata supplied by the sample provider rather than from assay-based typing. The sample metadata nearly always contained a de-identified subject ID, COVID-19 status, age in years and sex. The research as a whole found: The amount of clinical and demographic metadata varied by source and participant and was provided uncurated.

This clone was seen just once. It lacks a known antigen. No much larger clone is present one base from it, and per-base qualities are unavailable. V lost 4 bases and J lost 5 bases, and the count of bases not matched to a germline gene is 8. Sequences SGHRS (CDR1) and YFSETQ (CDR2) are obtained from the germline V gene. The cysteine opens and the phenylalanine closes a CDR3 of 15 amino acids. The entry retains the CDR3 DNA only, 45 bases that are in frame from base 1. The collaborating institutions used their own protocols to collect whole blood in K2EDTA tubes. For TCRbeta analysis, collaborator samples were shipped as frozen whole blood, as isolated PBMCs, or as DNA extracted from either sample type. TCRbeta CDR3 regions were amplified from genomic DNA using the immunoSEQ Assay, a bias-controlled multiplex PCR. Per the authors' processing: Nucleated cell counts per sample were estimated from amplification of reference gene primers within the assay. To quantify the absolute abundance of each unique TCRbeta CDR3 rearrangement, sequence reads were collapsed and filtered. For each sample, productive Simpson clonality was calculated by taking the square root of Simpson's diversity index across productive rearrangements. TCRdb obtained this table from immuneACCESS and retained in-frame rearrangements with V and J assigned. These tables miss some clones; where compared with another copy, unresolved V genes account for less than half of the shortfall, and the remainder is unexplained. Clone size and V and J calls were adopted from that table, with D and trimming inferred from the DNA. For this sample there are fewer than 250,000 clones; approximately 83% appear just once. In total, the top ten clones hold about 2.5% of the sample.

Sequencing was done on a sample of peripheral blood. Here the chain combines TRBV5-1 and TRBJ1-5; 8 nucleotides in the junction match TRBD1. The clonotype comes from a middle-aged woman with active or convalescent COVID-19. Read as DNA, the sequence is TGCGCCAGCAGCGTATCAGGGGGCTCGGATCAGCCCCAGCATTTT. Its translation is CASSVSGGSDQPQHF.